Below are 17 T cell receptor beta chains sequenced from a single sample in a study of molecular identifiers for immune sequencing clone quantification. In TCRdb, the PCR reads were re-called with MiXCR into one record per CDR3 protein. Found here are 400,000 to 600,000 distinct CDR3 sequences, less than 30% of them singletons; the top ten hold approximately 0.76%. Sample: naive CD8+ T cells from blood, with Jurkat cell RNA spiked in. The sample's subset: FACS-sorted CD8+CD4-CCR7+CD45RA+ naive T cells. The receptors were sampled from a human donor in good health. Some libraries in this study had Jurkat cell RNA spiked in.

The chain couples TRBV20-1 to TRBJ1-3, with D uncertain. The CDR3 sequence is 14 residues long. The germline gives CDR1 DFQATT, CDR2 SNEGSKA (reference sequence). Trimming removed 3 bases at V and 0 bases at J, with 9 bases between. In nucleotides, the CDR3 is TGCAGTGCTAGCCCGGGATTCTCTGGAAACACCATATATTTT. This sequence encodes CSASPGFSGNTIYF.

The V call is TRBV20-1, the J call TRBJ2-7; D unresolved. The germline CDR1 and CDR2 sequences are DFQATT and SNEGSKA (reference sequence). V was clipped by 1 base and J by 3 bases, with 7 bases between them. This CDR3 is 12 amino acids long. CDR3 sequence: CSARVVGYEQYF. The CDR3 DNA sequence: TGCAGTGCTAGAGTGGTCGGCTACGAGCAGTACTTC.

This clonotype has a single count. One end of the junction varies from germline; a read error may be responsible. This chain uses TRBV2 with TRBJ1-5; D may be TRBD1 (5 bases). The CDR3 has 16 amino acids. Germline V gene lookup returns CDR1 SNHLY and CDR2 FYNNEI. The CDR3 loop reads CASGSVSGGSNQPQQF. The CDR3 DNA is TGTGCCAGCGGGTCAGTTTCGGGGGGGAGCAATCAGCCCCAGCAGTTT.

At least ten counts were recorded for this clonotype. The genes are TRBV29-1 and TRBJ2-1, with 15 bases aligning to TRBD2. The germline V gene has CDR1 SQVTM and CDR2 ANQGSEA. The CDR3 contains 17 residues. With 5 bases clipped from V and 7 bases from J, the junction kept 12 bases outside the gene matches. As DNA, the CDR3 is TGCAGCGTTCTAGGACTAGCGGGGGGGCCGGTACCAAATGAGCAGTTCTTC. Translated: CSVLGLAGGPVPNEQFF.

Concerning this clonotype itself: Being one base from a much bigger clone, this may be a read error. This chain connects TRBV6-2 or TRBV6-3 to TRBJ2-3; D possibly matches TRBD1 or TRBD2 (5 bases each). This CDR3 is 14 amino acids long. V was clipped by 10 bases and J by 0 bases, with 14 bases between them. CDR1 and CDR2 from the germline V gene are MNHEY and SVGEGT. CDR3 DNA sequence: TGTGCCACTGACGGGGCAGATAGCACAGATACGCAGTATTTT. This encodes CATDGADSTDTQYF.

The CDR3 spells CASSPSAGAISNQPQHF. The CDR3 DNA reads TGTGCCAGCAGCCCAAGCGCAGGGGCCATTAGCAATCAGCCCCAGCATTTT. The rearrangement links TRBV12-3 or TRBV12-4 to TRBJ1-5; maybe TRBD1 (6 bases). This CDR3 spans 17 amino acids. Trimming shortened V by 6 bases and J by 0 bases, and 18 bases separated the two germline ends.

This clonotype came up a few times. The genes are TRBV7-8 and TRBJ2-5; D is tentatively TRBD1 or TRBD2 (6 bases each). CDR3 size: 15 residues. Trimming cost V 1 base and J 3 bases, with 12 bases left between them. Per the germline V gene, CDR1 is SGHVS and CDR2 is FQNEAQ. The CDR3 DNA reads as TGTGCCAGCAGCTTAGTCTCTAGGGGGGAAGAGACCCAGTACTTC. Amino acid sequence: CASSLVSRGEETQYF.

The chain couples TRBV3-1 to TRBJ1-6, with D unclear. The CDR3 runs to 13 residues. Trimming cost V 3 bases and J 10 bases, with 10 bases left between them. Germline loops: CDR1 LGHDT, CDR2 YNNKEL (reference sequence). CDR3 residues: CASSHQNRSPLHF. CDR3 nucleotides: TGTGCCAGCAGCCATCAGAATCGGTCACCCCTCCACTTT.

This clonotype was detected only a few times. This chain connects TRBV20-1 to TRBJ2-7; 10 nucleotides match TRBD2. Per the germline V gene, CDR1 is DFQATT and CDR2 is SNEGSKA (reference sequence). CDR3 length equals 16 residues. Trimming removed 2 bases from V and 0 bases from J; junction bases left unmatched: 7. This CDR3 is CSARPNSGGHSYEQYF. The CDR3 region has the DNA TGCAGTGCTAGACCCAATAGCGGGGGGCACTCCTACGAGCAGTACTTC.

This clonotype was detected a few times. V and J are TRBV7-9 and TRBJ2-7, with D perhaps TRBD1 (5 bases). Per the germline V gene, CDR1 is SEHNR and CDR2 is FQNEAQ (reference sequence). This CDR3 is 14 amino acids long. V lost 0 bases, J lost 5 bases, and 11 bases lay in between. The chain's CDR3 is CASSLAPGSHEQYF. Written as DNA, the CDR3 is TGTGCCAGCAGCTTAGCGCCAGGGTCGCACGAGCAGTACTTC.

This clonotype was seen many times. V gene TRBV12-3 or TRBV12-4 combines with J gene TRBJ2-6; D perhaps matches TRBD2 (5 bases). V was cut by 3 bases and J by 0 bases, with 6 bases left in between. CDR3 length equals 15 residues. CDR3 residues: CASSLGDSGANVLTF. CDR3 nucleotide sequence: TGTGCCAGCAGTTTGGGAGACTCTGGGGCCAACGTCCTGACTTTC.

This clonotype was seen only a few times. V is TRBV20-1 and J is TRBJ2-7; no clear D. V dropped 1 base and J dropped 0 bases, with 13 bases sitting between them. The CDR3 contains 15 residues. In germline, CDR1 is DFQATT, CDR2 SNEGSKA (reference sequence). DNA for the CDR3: TGCAGTGCTAGAGCGGTCGCTTCGAGCTCCTACGAGCAGTACTTC. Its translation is CSARAVASSSYEQYF.

CDR3 sequence reads: CASSLRGLAGEGTQYF. The DNA of the CDR3 is TGTGCCAGCAGCTTAAGGGGACTAGCGGGAGAAGGGACCCAGTACTTC. The chain carries TRBV11-3 and TRBJ2-5; 14 bases map to TRBD2. Germline lookup yields CDR1 SGHNT and CDR2 YENEEA. CDR3 length equals 16 residues. Losses at the gene ends were 2 bases for V and 7 bases for J; bases not matched to a gene: 6.

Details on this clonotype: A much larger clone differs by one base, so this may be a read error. Written as DNA, the CDR3 is TGTGCCAGCAGCCAATTTTCGGACTGTAAAGCCTACGAGCAGTACTTC. Amino acid sequence: CASSQFSDCKAYEQYF. The V and J genes are TRBV28 and TRBJ2-7; D may be TRBD2 (5 bases). The CDR3 is 16 residues long. Germline assignment: CDR1 MDHEN and CDR2 SYDVKM. The germline V and J ends were trimmed by 6 bases and 2 bases, with 20 bases remaining between them.

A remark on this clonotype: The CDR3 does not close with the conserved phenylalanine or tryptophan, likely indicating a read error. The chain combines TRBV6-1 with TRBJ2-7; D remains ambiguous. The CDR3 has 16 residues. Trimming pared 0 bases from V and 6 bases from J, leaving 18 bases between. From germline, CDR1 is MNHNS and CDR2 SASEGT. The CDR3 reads CASSEAPPRKWGEQYS. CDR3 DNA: TGTGCCAGCAGTGAAGCACCTCCCAGGAAGTGGGGCGAGCAGTACTCC.

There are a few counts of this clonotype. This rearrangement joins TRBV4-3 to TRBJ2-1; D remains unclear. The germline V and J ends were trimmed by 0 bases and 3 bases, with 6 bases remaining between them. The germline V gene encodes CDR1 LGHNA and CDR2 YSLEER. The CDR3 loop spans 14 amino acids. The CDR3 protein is CASSQDRDYNEQFF. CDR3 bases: TGCGCCAGCAGCCAAGATCGAGACTACAATGAGCAGTTCTTC.

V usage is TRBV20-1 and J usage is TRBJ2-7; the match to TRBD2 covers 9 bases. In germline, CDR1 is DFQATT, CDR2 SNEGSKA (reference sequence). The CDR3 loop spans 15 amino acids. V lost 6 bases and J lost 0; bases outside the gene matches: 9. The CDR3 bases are TGCAGTGCCGAACCGACTAGCGGTGTCTCCTACGAGCAGTACTTC. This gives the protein CSAEPTSGVSYEQYF.